The 30 T cell receptor beta chains reported below all come from one sample, sequenced in a study of blood T cell repertoires in COVID-19. TCRdb's copy holds only in-frame clones and misses some; the assay was immunoSEQ multiplex PCR. The sample shows 250,000 to 300,000 clones, 80% to 90% of them seen only once. The sequencing input was peripheral blood. These receptors were obtained from a woman aged 70-85 years with acute or convalescent COVID-19.

The chain recombines TRBV3-1 (or the pseudogene TRBV3-2) with TRBJ2-5, with 10 bases matching TRBD2. V lost 8 bases and J lost 5; bases outside the gene matches: 14. CDR3 length equals 16 residues. Germline lookup yields CDR1 LGHDT and CDR2 YNNKEL (reference sequence). The CDR3 nucleotides are TGTGCCAGCTGCCGGGGAGCGGGGGGGAGAGGGGAGACCCAGTACTTC. It codes for CASCRGAGGRGETQYF.

The chain couples TRBV28 to TRBJ2-2; maybe TRBD2 (7 bases). Germline CDR1 reads MDHEN; CDR2 reads SYDVKM. The ends were cut back, 6 bases at V and 2 bases at J, with 10 bases in the middle. The CDR3 loop spans 14 amino acids. The CDR3 bases are TGTGCCAGCAGGCCGGGGGGCAACACCGGGGAGCTGTTTTTT. This codes for CASRPGGNTGELFF. The variable domain in full, with the rest retrieved from reference TRBV28 and TRBJ2-2, is DVKVTQSSRYLVKRTGEKVFLECVQDMDHENMFWYRQDPGLGLRLIYFSYDVKMKEKGDIPEGYSVSREKKERFSLILESASTNQTSMYLCASRPGGNTGELFFGEGSRLTVL.

The rearrangement uses TRBV4-1 and TRBJ1-1, with TRBD1 matching 9 bases. There are 13 residues in the CDR3. CDR1 and CDR2 from the germline V gene are MGHRA and YSYEKL. V dropped 4 bases and J dropped 8; count of bases not matched to a gene: 5. The CDR3 bases are TGCGCCAGCAGCCGGACAGGGGAGGCGGAAGCTTTCTTT. Translated, it gives CASSRTGEAEAFF.

Details on this clone: Distinct nucleotide sequences in the sample also encode this CDR3. The gene calls are TRBV5-1 and TRBJ1-1; possible D gene TRBD1, 5 bases. Trimming left V 0 bases short and J 4 bases short, with 7 bases between. This CDR3 contains 13 residues. The germline V gene has CDR1 SGHRS and CDR2 YFSETQ. The CDR3 reads CASSLDGGTEAFF. The CDR3 DNA reads as TGCGCCAGCAGCTTGGACGGGGGCACTGAAGCTTTCTTT.

This chain links TRBV4-1 with TRBJ2-4, with 8 bases fitting TRBD2. CDR1 and CDR2 (germline): MGHRA, YSYEKL. This CDR3 spans 15 amino acids. J was trimmed by 6 bases and V by 7 bases; bases with no gene match: 11. This CDR3 is CASTTLTGGRNIQYF. CDR3 in DNA: TGCGCCAGCACCACACTCACGGGGGGGAGAAACATTCAGTACTTC.

This clone was observed a handful of times. This chain uses TRBV2 with TRBJ1-5; 7 bases align to TRBD1. Germline V gives CDR1 SNHLY, CDR2 FYNNEI. The length of the CDR3 is 16 residues. J gave up 5 bases and V 8 bases, and 15 bases lay outside the gene matches. This chain's CDR3 is CASRPGQLLRDQPQHF. CDR3 sequence (DNA): TGTGCCAGCCGCCCGGGACAGCTCTTGCGAGATCAGCCCCAGCATTTT.

To note about this clone: The sample has other DNA sequences that encode this CDR3 too. The V and J genes are TRBV12-3 or TRBV12-4 and TRBJ1-2; D unresolved. The CDR3 consists of 12 residues. V was trimmed by 4 bases and J by 4 bases, leaving 7 bases between them. CDR3 sequence reads: CASSSTAYGYTF. The CDR3 DNA reads as TGTGCCAGCAGTTCCACAGCCTATGGCTACACCTTC.

V and J are TRBV2 and TRBJ1-5, with 7 bases lining up with TRBD1. The CDR3 loop spans 15 amino acids. Germline-derived CDR1 and CDR2 are SNHLY and FYNNEI. V lost 4 bases, J lost 2 bases, and 5 bases stayed unmatched. The CDR3 DNA sequence: TGTGCCAGCAGTGTACAGGGGCAAGGCAATCAGCCCCAGCATTTT. As protein: CASSVQGQGNQPQHF.

The CDR3 protein is CASSWTAGYEQYF. CDR3 DNA: TGCGCCAGCAGCTGGACAGCCGGCTACGAGCAGTACTTC. This rearrangement joins TRBV5-1 to TRBJ2-7; possibly TRBD1 for D (6 bases). The CDR3 is made up of 13 amino acids. V gave up 3 bases and J gave up 3 bases, with 10 bases separating them. Germline V gene data show CDR1 as SGHRS and CDR2 as YFSETQ.

V and J are TRBV5-1 and TRBJ1-1, with 9 bases matching TRBD1. The V and J ends lost 5 bases and 3 bases, in that order; junction bases with no gene match: 8. There are 15 residues in the CDR3. CDR1 SGHRS and CDR2 YFSETQ come from the germline V gene. CDR3 in amino acids: CASSLLQGADTEAFF. CDR3 in DNA: TGCGCCAGCAGTTTATTACAGGGGGCGGACACTGAAGCTTTCTTT. Full variable domain (missing parts from reference TRBV5-1 and TRBJ1-1): KAGVTQTPRYLIKTRGQQVTLSCSPISGHRSVSWYQQTPGQGLQFLFEYFSETQRNKGNFPGRFSGRQFSNSRSEMNVSTLELGDSALYLCASSLLQGADTEAFFGQGTRLTVV.

This clone showed up just a few times. This chain connects TRBV12-5 to TRBJ1-6; a possible D gene is TRBD1 (6 bases). This CDR3 is built from 13 residues. V shed 0 bases and J shed 11 bases, with 8 bases lying between them. Germline CDR1 reads LGHNT; CDR2 reads FRNRAP. CDR3 in DNA: TGTGCTAGTGGTTTGGTGAGGGGGACACCCCTCCACTTT. Protein product: CASGLVRGTPLHF.

The chain is built from TRBV11-2 and TRBJ2-7; D remains ambiguous. With 0 bases removed from V and 4 bases from J, the gap between germline ends came to 10 bases. The CDR3 contains 14 residues. Germline-derived CDR1 and CDR2 are SGHAT and FQNNGV. This chain's CDR3 is CASSLDLRQYEQYF. CDR3 DNA sequence: TGTGCCAGCAGCTTAGATCTGAGGCAATACGAGCAGTACTTC.

The chain is built from TRBV6-6 and TRBJ2-7; 12 positions match TRBD1. Germline trimming cut 5 bases from V and 6 bases from J; bases unmatched to any gene: 8. The CDR3 sequence is 15 residues long. CDR1 MNHNY and CDR2 SVGAGI come from the germline V gene (reference sequence). CDR3 region: CASSTGTGGKGEQYF. The CDR3 DNA reads TGTGCCAGCAGTACCGGGACAGGGGGCAAAGGCGAGCAGTACTTC.

This clone was recorded only once. The chain is built from TRBV11-2 and TRBJ2-3, with D possibly being TRBD2 (5 bases). Germline CDR1 is SGHAT and CDR2 is FQNNGV. This CDR3 contains 14 residues. With 2 bases removed from V and 6 bases from J, the gap between germline ends came to 12 bases. The CDR3 reads CASSLRSGGDTQYF. CDR3 bases: TGTGCCAGCAGCTTACGGTCGGGCGGGGATACGCAGTATTTT.

This sequence joins TRBV29-1 and TRBJ2-2; weak D call: TRBD1 (6 bases). CDR1 is SQVTM and CDR2 is ANQGSEA in the germline V gene. The germline V and J ends were trimmed by 7 bases and 2 bases, with 14 bases remaining between them. This CDR3 has 14 residues. CDR3 loop: CSAGQNLNTGELFF. In DNA, the CDR3 is TGCAGCGCCGGACAGAATCTTAACACCGGGGAGCTGTTTTTT.

V usage is TRBV5-6 and J usage is TRBJ2-3; weak D call: TRBD2 (5 bases). Trimming cost V 2 bases and J 8 bases, with 18 bases left between them. The CDR3 spans 15 residues. The germline V gene encodes CDR1 SGHDT and CDR2 YYEEEE. CDR3 in DNA: TGTGCCAGCAGCTTTCGGACTGGCCCCTTCAGTACGCAGTATTTT. Translation gives CASSFRTGPFSTQYF.

The CDR3 nucleotides are TGTGCCAGCTCACCCACCCGGGAGGGAATGCAGTACTTC. Its protein is CASSPTREGMQYF. The chain uses TRBV18 and TRBJ2-7; 8 bases fit TRBD2. V was pared by 3 bases and J by 9 bases, with 7 bases of the junction left unmatched. CDR1 and CDR2 (germline): KGHSH, LQKENI. This CDR3 has 13 residues. The entire variable domain, with the rest obtained from reference TRBV18 and TRBJ2-7, is as follows: NAGVMQNPRHLVRRRGQEARLRCSPMKGHSHVYWYRQLPEEGLKFMVYLQKENIIDESGMPKERFSAEFPKEGPSILRIQQVVRGDSAAYFCASSPTREGMQYFGPGTRLTVT.

The V call is TRBV27, the J call TRBJ2-7; the match to TRBD1 covers 8 bases. Germline V gene sequence: CDR1 MNHEY, CDR2 SMNVEV (reference sequence). The J segment lost 6 bases and the V segment lost 4 bases, leaving 11 bases of the junction unmatched. CDR3 length: 15 amino acids. CDR3 sequence reads: CASSSPGPGGFEQYF. The DNA for the CDR3 is TGTGCCAGCAGTTCCCCGGGGCCAGGGGGCTTCGAGCAGTACTTC.

This clone was observed once. This rearrangement joins TRBV6-1 to TRBJ1-1; 7 nucleotides match TRBD1. Unmatched junction bases numbered 7, after V lost 2 bases and J lost 1 base. There are 16 residues in the CDR3. Germline V gene sequence: CDR1 MNHNS, CDR2 SASEGT. The CDR3 loop reads CASSESRGVGNTEAFF. In nucleotides, the CDR3 is TGTGCCAGCAGTGAAAGCAGGGGGGTGGGGAACACTGAAGCTTTCTTT.

The J gene is TRBJ1-5, the V gene TRBV7-9; D might be TRBD1 (5 bases). V lost 1 base, J lost 3 bases, and 7 bases lay in between. The CDR3 contains 14 residues. The V gene's germline CDR1 is SEHNR and CDR2 FQNEAQ (reference sequence). The CDR3 here is CASSLGQFNQPQHF. The CDR3 DNA sequence: TGTGCCAGCAGCTTAGGACAGTTCAATCAGCCCCAGCATTTT.

This clone appeared once. The V and J genes are TRBV27 and TRBJ2-4, with 8 bases aligning to TRBD2. The CDR3 covers 14 residues. Germline lookup yields CDR1 MNHEY and CDR2 SMNVEV (reference sequence). The V segment lost 6 bases and the J segment 5 bases; nucleotides outside the gene matches: 6. The CDR3 nucleotides read TGTGCCAGCAGCCCAGCGGGGGCTGAAAACATTCAGTACTTC. Encoded protein: CASSPAGAENIQYF.

This clone has only one observation. This chain links TRBV2 with TRBJ2-1; 7 bases agree with TRBD1. CDR3 length: 16 residues. CDR1 is SNHLY and CDR2 is FYNNEI in the germline V gene. V gave up 3 bases and J gave up 7 bases; unmatched junction bases: 12. The CDR3 DNA follows: TGTGCCAGCAGTGAGGGGACAGTAATGAGAGGGAATGAGCAGTTCTTC. The encoded protein is CASSEGTVMRGNEQFF.

The genes are TRBV5-6 and TRBJ2-2; possibly TRBD1 for D (5 bases). Per the germline V gene, CDR1 is SGHDT and CDR2 is YYEEEE. There are 16 residues in the CDR3. Trimming left V 4 bases short and J 3 bases short, with 16 bases between. The DNA of the CDR3 is TGTGCCAGCAGCGAGACAGTTTATGAGGACACCGGGGAGCTGTTTTTT. Protein sequence: CASSETVYEDTGELFF.

The rearrangement joins TRBV7-8 to TRBJ2-5; tentatively, D is TRBD1 (6 bases). V was clipped by 1 base and J by 5 bases, with 17 bases between them. Per the germline V gene, CDR1 is SGHVS and CDR2 is FQNEAQ. The CDR3 is 16 amino acids. The chain's CDR3 is CASSLGDNWDWETQYF. The CDR3, as DNA: TGTGCCAGCAGCTTAGGGGACAATTGGGATTGGGAGACCCAGTACTTC. The full variable domain, in which reference TRBV7-8 and TRBJ2-5 provide the parts outside the CDR3, is GAGVSQSPRYKVAKRGQDVALRCDPISGHVSLFWYQQALGQGPEFLTYFQNEAQLDKSGLPSDRFFAERPEGSVSTLKIQRTQQEDSAVYLCASSLGDNWDWETQYFGPGTRLLVL.

The sample holds a few counts of this clone. DNA for the CDR3: TGTGCCAGCAGCTTCGGGGGGGCAAGTGAGCAGTTCTTC. This gives the protein CASSFGGASEQFF. J is TRBJ2-1 and V is TRBV11-2, with TRBD2 identical over 8 bases. Germline V lookup: CDR1 SGHAT, CDR2 FQNNGV. The junction had 4 bases not matched to a gene; V was cut back by 3 bases and J by 9 bases. CDR3 length: 13 amino acids.

The chain is built from TRBV10-1 and TRBJ2-3; 7 bases align to TRBD2. J was trimmed by 5 bases and V by 3 bases; bases with no gene match: 8. This CDR3 has 15 residues. Germline CDR1 reads WNHNN; CDR2 reads SYGVQD (reference sequence). The CDR3 region has the DNA TGCGCCAGCAGTGATTCGGCGGGGGTTGGAGATACGCAGTATTTT. It is translated as CASSDSAGVGDTQYF.

The V gene is TRBV30, the J gene TRBJ1-5; D remains unclear. V dropped 3 bases and J dropped 3 bases, with 15 bases sitting between them. Germline V lookup: CDR1 GTSNPN, CDR2 SVGIG (reference sequence). The CDR3 has 15 residues. This chain's CDR3 is CAWSPTGSPNQPQHF. The CDR3, as DNA: TGTGCCTGGAGCCCCACCGGGTCCCCCAATCAGCCCCAGCATTTT.

This rearrangement joins TRBV11-2 to TRBJ1-4; D might be TRBD1 (6 bases). Germline loops: CDR1 SGHAT, CDR2 FQNNGV. This CDR3 spans 15 amino acids. Trimming left V 5 bases short and J 7 bases short, with 17 bases between. CDR3 region: CASSPQGKESEKLFF. CDR3 bases: TGTGCCAGCAGCCCCCAGGGGAAGGAGAGTGAAAAACTGTTTTTT.

V gene TRBV28 combines with J gene TRBJ1-5, with TRBD1 as a possible D gene (5 bases). From germline, CDR1 is MDHEN and CDR2 SYDVKM. The length of the CDR3 is 15 residues. Trimming left V 7 bases short and J 4 bases short, with 17 bases between. The CDR3 coding sequence is TGTGCCAGCAAATTTGCGGGACGGCGAAATCAGCCCCAGCATTTT. Protein product: CASKFAGRRNQPQHF. The full variable domain, its missing parts supplied by reference TRBV28 and TRBJ1-5, is DVKVTQSSRYLVKRTGEKVFLECVQDMDHENMFWYRQDPGLGLRLIYFSYDVKMKEKGDIPEGYSVSREKKERFSLILESASTNQTSMYLCASKFAGRRNQPQHFGDGTRLSIL.

The chain has TRBV6-5 and TRBJ1-6, with 7 bases fitting TRBD1. Germline loops: CDR1 MNHEY, CDR2 SVGAGI. This CDR3 is 16 amino acids long. V trimming: 2 bases; J trimming: 7 bases; junction bases outside the gene matches: 8. CDR3 amino acids: CASSYRLGQVNSPLHF. DNA for the CDR3: TGTGCCAGCAGTTACCGACTAGGACAGGTGAATTCACCCCTCCACTTT.